This T cell receptor (beta chain) was profiled in a study of T cells in Graves' hyperthyroidism and ophthalmopathy. TCR beta CDR3 region amplification was performed from RNA transcripts. Carried out on the TCR CDR3, a first-round RT-PCR used the HTBI primer set. TCRdb reprocessed the multiplex PCR reads with MiXCR, giving one entry per CDR3 protein. The table shows hundreds of thousands of distinct CDR3 sequences, with roughly 14% occurring only once. This CDR3 spans 15 amino acids. Germline V lookup: CDR1 MNHNS, CDR2 SASEGT. Trimming shortened V by 2 bases and J by 8 bases, and 17 bases separated the two germline ends.

V and J are TRBV6-1 and TRBJ2-3; D gene unclear. Sequencing was done on a sample of blood. This TCR derives from a woman aged 18-29 years with Graves' hyperthyroidism that later progressed to Graves' ophthalmopathy. This CDR3 reads CASSEYPRTVSTQYF. DNA of the CDR3: TGTGCCAGCAGTGAATACCCAAGAACTGTGAGTACGCAGTATTTT.